The source of this T cell receptor (beta chain) is a study of OX40 agonist ivuxolimab in advanced cancers. Study outcomes and limitations: Nonresponders included some who also had low normalized T-cell clonal expansion. By week 6 at 0.1 to 3.0 mg/kg, blood CD4+ and CD8+ T cells had expanded clonally.

The assay was immunoSEQ multiplex PCR, and TCRdb's table has in-frame clones only and misses some. This sample yields 20,000 to 25,000 clones, of which around four fifths are seen a single time; roughly 29% belongs to the top ten. As for this clone: The antigen remains undetermined.

It was autoimmune disease history or systemic immunosuppression that excluded patients. From germline, CDR1 is SNHLY and CDR2 FYNNEI. The CDR3 has 15 residues. The ends lost 7 bases at V and 2 bases at J; junction bases unmatched: 4. The specimen was CD4+ or CD8+ T cells sorted from blood, collected in a trial of the OX40 agonist ivuxolimab. The J gene is TRBJ2-2, the V gene TRBV2; 10 nucleotides align to TRBD2. The TCR originated in an adult with an advanced solid tumor such as melanoma, head and neck, liver or kidney cancer. CDR3 protein: CASKGLAENTGELFF. CDR3 nucleotides: TGTGCCAGCAAAGGACTAGCGGAAAACACCGGGGAGCTGTTTTTT.